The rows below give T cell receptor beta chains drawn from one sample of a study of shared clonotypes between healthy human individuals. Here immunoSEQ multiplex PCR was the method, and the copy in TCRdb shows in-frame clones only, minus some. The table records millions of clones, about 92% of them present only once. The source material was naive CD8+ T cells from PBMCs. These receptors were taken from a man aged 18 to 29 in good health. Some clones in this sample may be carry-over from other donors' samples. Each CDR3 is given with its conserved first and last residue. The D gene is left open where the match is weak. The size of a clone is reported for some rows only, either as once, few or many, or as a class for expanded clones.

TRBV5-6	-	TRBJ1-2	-	TGTGCCAGCACCCCGGGGGTAACCTACTATGGCTACACCTTC	CASTPGVTYYGYTF
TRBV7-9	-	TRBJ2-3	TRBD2	TGTGCCAGCAGCTTGACTAGCGGGACGACTAAGGATACGCAGTATTTT	CASSLTSGTTKDTQYF
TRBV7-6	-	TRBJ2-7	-	TGTGCCAGCAGCCTAGGGGAGACCTCCTACGAGCAGTACTTC	CASSLGETSYEQYF
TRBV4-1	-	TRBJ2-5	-	TGCGCCAGCAGCCCACACGGGTACCAAGAGACCCAGTACTTC	CASSPHGYQETQYF
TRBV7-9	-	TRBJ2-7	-	TGTGCCAGCACCACCCCAGGAGCCTACGAGCAGTACTTC	CASTTPGAYEQYF
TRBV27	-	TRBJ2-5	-	TGTGCCAGCAGTTTCGCACGGCCCCAAGAGACCCAGTACTTC	CASSFARPQETQYF
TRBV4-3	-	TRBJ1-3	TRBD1	TGCGCCAGCAGCCAGGGGACAGGGAGCTCTGGAAACACCATATATTTT	CASSQGTGSSGNTIYF
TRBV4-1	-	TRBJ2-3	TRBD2	TGCGCCAGCAGCCAGGACGGGAGGAGCACAGATACGCAGTATTTT	CASSQDGRSTDTQYF
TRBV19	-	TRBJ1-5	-	TGTGCCAGTAGTTCTAACTTCCATAGCAATCAGCCCCAGCATTTT	CASSSNFHSNQPQHF
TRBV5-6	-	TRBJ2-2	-	TGTGCCAGCAGCTTGGTGGACTCTCCACCCGGGGAGCTGTTTTTT	CASSLVDSPPGELFF
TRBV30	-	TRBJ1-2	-	TGTTCCAGTAACTATGGCTACACCTTC	CSSNYGYTF
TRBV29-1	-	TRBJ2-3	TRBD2	TGCAGCGCCAGACTAGCGCTACGCACAGATACGCAGTATTTT	CSARLALRTDTQYF
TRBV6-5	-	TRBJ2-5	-	TGTGCCAGCAGTTACTCAAGGGGGATGGAGACCCAGTACTTC	CASSYSRGMETQYF
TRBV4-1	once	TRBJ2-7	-	TGCGCCAGCAGCCAAGTACGGAGCTCCTACGAGCAGTACTTC	CASSQVRSSYEQYF
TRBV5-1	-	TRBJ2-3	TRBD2	TGCGCCAGCAGCTTCCCAAAGATGACTAGCGATGCAGATACGCAGTATTTT	CASSFPKMTSDADTQYF
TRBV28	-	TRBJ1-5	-	TGTGCCAGCAGCGGTGGGGTGGTTAGCAATCAGCCCCAGCATTTT	CASSGGVVSNQPQHF
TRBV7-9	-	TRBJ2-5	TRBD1	TGTGCCAGCAGCTCTTCCGGACAGGGTTGGGTAGAGACCCAGTACTTC	CASSSSGQGWVETQYF
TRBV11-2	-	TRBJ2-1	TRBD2	TGTGCCAGCAGCTTAGGTCTAGCGGGGGGGTACAATGAGCAGTTCTTC	CASSLGLAGGYNEQFF
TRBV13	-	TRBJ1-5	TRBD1	TGTGCCAGCAGCTCCGGACAGGGGGGGCAGCCCCAGCATTTT	CASSSGQGGQPQHF
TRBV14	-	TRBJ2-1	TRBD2	TGTGCCAGCAGCCATCTGCCTAGCGGCACGTACAATGAGCAGTTCTTC	CASSHLPSGTYNEQFF
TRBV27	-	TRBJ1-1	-	TGTGCCAGCAGTTTACGTCAGGGAGGGACTGAAGCTTTCTTT	CASSLRQGGTEAFF
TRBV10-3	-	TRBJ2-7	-	TGTGCCATCAGGGGGGGTGGACAGATATTATCCTACGAGCAGTACTTC	CAIRGGGQILSYEQYF
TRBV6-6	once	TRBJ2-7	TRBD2	TGTGCCAGCACAAAGCGGGAGTCGACCTACGAGCAGTACTTC	CASTKRESTYEQYF
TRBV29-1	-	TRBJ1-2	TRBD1	TGCAGCGTGCTGGGACAGGCCTTGACGTTC	CSVLGQALTF
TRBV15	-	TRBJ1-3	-	TGTGCCACCAGCAGAGAAAGACCTCATGGAAACACCATATATTTT	CATSRERPHGNTIYF
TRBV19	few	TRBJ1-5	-	TGTGCCAGTAGTATCGGGGGGCCTCCCCAGCATTTT	CASSIGGPPQHF
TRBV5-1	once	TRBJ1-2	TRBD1	TGCGCCAGCAGCCGGGACAGGGTGGCTGGCTACACCTTC	CASSRDRVAGYTF
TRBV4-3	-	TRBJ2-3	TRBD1	TGCGCCAGCAGCCGCCGACAGGGGGGAACAGATACGCAGTATTTT	CASSRRQGGTDTQYF
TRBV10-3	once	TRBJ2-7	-	TGTGCCACGGGGGCGGGAGTCTACGAGCAGTACTTC	CATGAGVYEQYF
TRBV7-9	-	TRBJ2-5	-	TGTGCCAGCAGCTATGGTAGGGAGACCCAGTACTTC	CASSYGRETQYF
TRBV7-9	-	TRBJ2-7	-	TGTGCCAGCAGTGCAAGGGGTTCTACCGCCTACGAGCAGTACTTC	CASSARGSTAYEQYF
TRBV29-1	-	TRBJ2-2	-	TGCAGCGCTCGGCGCGGGGAGCTGTTTTTT	CSARRGELFF
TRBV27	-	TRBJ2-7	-	TGTGCCAGCAGTTTATCGGGGTCTATATACGAGCAGTACTTC	CASSLSGSIYEQYF
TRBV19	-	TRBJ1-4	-	TGTGCCAGTAGTGTACGACTGGAGCTTAATGAAAAACTGTTTTTT	CASSVRLELNEKLFF
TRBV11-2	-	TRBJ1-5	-	TGTGCCAGCAGCTTACAGCCCAGCGGAAGGGGTGGCAATCAGCCCCAGCATTTT	CASSLQPSGRGGNQPQHF
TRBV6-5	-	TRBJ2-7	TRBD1	TGTGCCAGCAGCCCGGACAGGGACATCTACGAGCAGTACTTC	CASSPDRDIYEQYF
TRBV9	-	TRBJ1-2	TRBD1	TGTGCCAGCAGCGTAGTTGGGACAGGGGTTGGCTATGGCTACACCTTC	CASSVVGTGVGYGYTF
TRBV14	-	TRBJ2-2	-	TGTGCCCTTAGGGGGGCAACCGGGGAGCTGTTTTTT	CALRGATGELFF
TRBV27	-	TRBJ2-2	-	TGTGCCAGCAAAGATGGGACCCCTAGGGAAGGGAACACCGGGGAGCTGTTTTTT	CASKDGTPREGNTGELFF
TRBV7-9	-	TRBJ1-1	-	TGTGCCAGCAGCTTAGGTCGGACAGCAGAAGCTTTCTTT	CASSLGRTAEAFF
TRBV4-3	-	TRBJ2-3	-	TGCGCCAGCAGCCAACGCCTAGGACCCCCCCCCACAGATACGCAGTATTTT	CASSQRLGPPPTDTQYF
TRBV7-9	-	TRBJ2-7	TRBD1	TGTGCCAGCAGCCTTGGGACAGGGGGCTCCTACGAGCAGTACTTC	CASSLGTGGSYEQYF
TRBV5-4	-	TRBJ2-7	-	TGTGCCAGCACCATTACGGAGGAACCATACGAGCAGTACTTC	CASTITEEPYEQYF
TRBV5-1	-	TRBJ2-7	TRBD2	TGCGCCAGCAGCTTAATCACGACTAGCACCTACGAGCAGTACTTC	CASSLITTSTYEQYF
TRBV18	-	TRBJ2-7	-	TGTGCCAGCTCGGAAGAAGGGCTCAGCTCCTACGAGCAGTACTTC	CASSEEGLSSYEQYF
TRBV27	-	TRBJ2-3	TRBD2	TGTGCCAGCAGTTTCGGGACTAGCGGGAAAGATACGCAGTATTTT	CASSFGTSGKDTQYF
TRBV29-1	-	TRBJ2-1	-	TGCAGCGGAGACGAAGGTTATGAGCAGTTCTTC	CSGDEGYEQFF
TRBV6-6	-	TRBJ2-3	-	TGTGCCAGCAGTTACTCGCCCCTATTCTCTGATACGCAGTATTTT	CASSYSPLFSDTQYF
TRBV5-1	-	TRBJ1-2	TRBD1	TGCGCCAGCAGCTTGGAGCCGTCCCTCCCGACAGGGTATGGCTACACCTTC	CASSLEPSLPTGYGYTF
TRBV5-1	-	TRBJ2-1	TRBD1	TGCGCCAGCAGCCACGCAGGGACAGGCTACAATGAGCAGTTCTTC	CASSHAGTGYNEQFF
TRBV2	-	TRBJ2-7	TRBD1	TGTGCCAGCAGTGCCGGGACAGGGGGCATCGAGCAGTACTTC	CASSAGTGGIEQYF
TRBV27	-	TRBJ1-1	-	TGTGCCAGCAGTTTATCGCGACAGACAGCAGAGAACACTGAAGCTTTCTTT	CASSLSRQTAENTEAFF
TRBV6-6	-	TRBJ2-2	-	TGTGCCAGCAGTTACACCCCAGGGGTGGGCACCGGGGAGCTGTTTTTT	CASSYTPGVGTGELFF
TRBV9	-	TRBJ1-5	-	TGTGCCAGCAGCGCGGGGGGACGCAATCAGCCCCAGCATTTT	CASSAGGRNQPQHF
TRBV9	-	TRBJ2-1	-	TGTGCCAGCAGCGTAGGGTGGGAGGAGGTTAATGAGCAGTTCTTC	CASSVGWEEVNEQFF
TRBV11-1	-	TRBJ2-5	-	TGTGCCAGCAGCTTAGCTTGGGGGATGCCCCAAGAGACCCAGTACTTC	CASSLAWGMPQETQYF
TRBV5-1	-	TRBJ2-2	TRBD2	TGCGCCAGCAGCATACCTAACACCGGGACTAGCGGGAGAGGGGAGCTGTTTTTT	CASSIPNTGTSGRGELFF